These T cell receptor beta chains were read from a single sample in a study of shared clonotypes between healthy human individuals. Assay: immunoSEQ multiplex PCR; the TCRdb copy retains only in-frame clones and omits some. The sample gives under 850,000 clones, just under 75% of which show up once; under 2% is in the top ten. The sample taken for sequencing was memory CD4+ T cells sorted from blood. All receptors come from a woman aged 25 to 45 in good health. Each CDR3 is given with its conserved first and last residue. The D gene is left open where the match is weak. Size is omitted from some rows. Given values are once, few, many or a class for expanded clones.

size	V	length	J	D	CDR3	DNA
few	TRBV6-1	15	TRBJ1-3	NA	CASSELGSDGNTIYF	TGTGCCAGCAGTGAATTGGGCAGCGATGGAAACACCATATATTTT
once	TRBV9	16	TRBJ2-1	NA	CASSVSGGGPYNEQFF	TGTGCCAGCAGCGTATCTGGTGGGGGGCCCTACAATGAGCAGTTCTTC
NA	TRBV6-1	15	TRBJ1-1	NA	CASSEAGRVNTEAFF	TGTGCCAGCAGTGAAGCAGGCCGGGTGAACACTGAAGCTTTCTTT
NA	TRBV23-1	16	TRBJ1-1	NA	CASSQSQGRENTEAFF	TGCGCCAGCAGTCAATCCCAGGGTAGGGAGAACACTGAAGCTTTCTTT
NA	TRBV19	14	TRBJ1-1	NA	CASTGVRVSTEAFF	TGTGCCAGTACGGGCGTCAGGGTGAGCACTGAAGCTTTCTTT
NA	TRBV7-6	14	TRBJ2-1	NA	CASSLGSVLGEQFF	TGTGCCAGCAGCTTAGGGTCCGTTCTCGGTGAGCAGTTCTTC
once	TRBV7-6	14	TRBJ2-7	NA	CASSPKGGSHEQYF	TGTGCCAGCAGCCCAAAAGGGGGATCCCACGAGCAGTACTTC
NA	TRBV27	17	TRBJ2-1	TRBD2	CASSLLGLAGEDNEQFF	TGTGCCAGCAGTTTATTGGGACTAGCGGGAGAGGACAATGAGCAGTTCTTC
NA	TRBV5-4	14	TRBJ2-1	NA	CASSDQQGYNEQFF	TGTGCCAGCAGCGACCAGCAGGGTTACAATGAGCAGTTCTTC
NA	TRBV28	19	TRBJ1-5	TRBD1	CASSFYDQFRGRTNQPQHF	TGTGCCAGCAGTTTTTACGATCAGTTCAGGGGGCGTACCAATCAGCCCCAGCATTTT
NA	TRBV6-5	15	TRBJ1-2	TRBD1	CASSSKGQGAYGYTF	TGTGCCAGCAGTTCCAAAGGACAGGGTGCCTATGGCTACACCTTC
once	TRBV19	13	TRBJ1-1	TRBD1	CASSLYRGGEAFF	TGTGCCAGTAGCTTGTACAGGGGCGGTGAAGCTTTCTTT
many	TRBV5-1	11	TRBJ2-3	NA	CASSNTDTQYF	TGCGCCAGCAGCAACACAGATACGCAGTATTTT
NA	TRBV5-4	13	TRBJ1-1	NA	CASSLNRNTEAFF	TGTGCCAGCAGCCTGAACAGAAACACTGAAGCTTTCTTT
NA	TRBV4-1	13	TRBJ1-1	TRBD1	CASSWRQGTEAFF	TGCGCCAGCAGCTGGAGACAGGGTACTGAAGCTTTCTTT
NA	TRBV6-6	15	TRBJ1-5	NA	CASSYQKGSNQPQHF	TGTGCCAGCAGTTACCAAAAGGGGAGCAATCAGCCCCAGCATTTT
NA	TRBV5-1	14	TRBJ1-2	NA	CASSEDRGRLGYTF	TGCGCCAGCAGCGAAGACAGAGGAAGACTTGGCTACACCTTC
NA	TRBV28	12	TRBJ2-2	NA	CASISVRKELFF	TGTGCCAGCATATCTGTAAGAAAGGAGCTGTTTTTT
NA	TRBV9	14	TRBJ2-2	TRBD2	CASSVVTSGGELFF	TGTGCCAGCAGCGTAGTGACTAGCGGTGGGGAGCTGTTTTTT
NA	TRBV25-1	10	TRBJ2-1	NA	CASQGNEQFF	TGTGCCAGCCAGGGCAATGAGCAGTTCTTC
many	TRBV6-1	14	TRBJ1-4	TRBD1	CASRKLTGEEKLFF	TGTGCCAGCAGAAAATTAACAGGGGAGGAAAAACTGTTTTTT
few	TRBV25-1	16	TRBJ1-3	TRBD1	CASSAGTGSSGNTIYF	TGTGCCAGCAGTGCAGGGACAGGGTCCTCTGGAAACACCATATATTTT
NA	TRBV2	16	TRBJ2-4	NA	CASSEFLVLAKNIQYF	TGTGCCAGCAGTGAATTCCTGGTTCTAGCCAAAAACATTCAGTACTTC
NA	TRBV10-1	12	TRBJ2-2	NA	CASSSRTGELFF	TGCGCCAGCAGTAGTCGGACCGGGGAGCTGTTTTTT
NA	TRBV6-4	15	TRBJ1-4	NA	CASSDFAQGKEKLFF	TGTGCCAGCAGTGACTTTGCTCAGGGGAAAGAAAAACTGTTTTTT
NA	TRBV5-4	13	TRBJ2-7	TRBD2	CASSLAGVSEQYF	TGTGCCAGCAGCTTAGCGGGAGTAAGCGAGCAGTACTTC
NA	TRBV13	15	TRBJ2-3	NA	CASSYRASGTDTQYF	TGTGCCAGCAGCTATAGGGCCTCAGGCACAGATACGCAGTATTTT
few	TRBV2	11	TRBJ2-7	NA	CASSERPEQYF	TGTGCCAGCAGTGAAAGGCCCGAGCAGTACTTC
NA	TRBV29-1	13	TRBJ1-1	NA	CSVVRDVNTEAFF	TGCAGCGTTGTCCGGGACGTGAACACTGAAGCTTTCTTT
NA	TRBV10-2	15	TRBJ2-1	TRBD2	CASSEISGIGNEQFF	TGCGCCAGCAGTGAGATTAGCGGGATTGGGAATGAGCAGTTCTTC
NA	TRBV5-8	14	TRBJ2-7	TRBD2	CASSSLADSYEQYF	TGTGCCAGCAGCTCACTAGCGGACTCCTACGAGCAGTACTTC
NA	TRBV14	11	TRBJ1-1	NA	CASSQGREAFF	TGTGCCAGCAGCCAAGGACGAGAAGCTTTCTTT
NA	TRBV5-5	14	TRBJ2-7	NA	CASSLTGVTYEQYF	TGTGCCAGCAGCTTGACGGGAGTGACCTACGAGCAGTACTTC
NA	TRBV28	15	TRBJ2-3	NA	CASRREQGSTDTQYF	TGTGCCAGCAGGCGGGAACAGGGAAGCACAGATACGCAGTATTTT
NA	TRBV5-1	15	TRBJ2-5	TRBD1	CASSSLQGLGETQYF	TGCGCCAGCAGCTCATTACAGGGGCTGGGGGAGACCCAGTACTTC
many	TRBV5-1	13	TRBJ1-2	NA	CASSFDSNYGYTF	TGCGCCAGCAGCTTCGATTCTAACTATGGCTACACCTTC
once	TRBV23-1	17	TRBJ2-7	TRBD1	CASSQRVGTVSSYEQYF	TGCGCCAGCAGTCAAAGGGTCGGGACAGTGAGCTCCTACGAGCAGTACTTC
NA	TRBV7-2	16	TRBJ2-1	TRBD2	CASRLRAGVVLNEQFF	TGTGCCAGCAGGCTACGAGCGGGAGTTGTTCTGAATGAGCAGTTCTTC
NA	TRBV11-2	13	TRBJ1-1	NA	CASSLDVASGAFF	TGTGCCAGCAGCTTAGATGTGGCTTCTGGGGCTTTCTTT
NA	TRBV5-1	14	TRBJ2-4	NA	CASSLGQNKNIQYF	TGCGCCAGCAGCTTAGGCCAGAACAAAAACATTCAGTACTTC
NA	TRBV5-5	15	TRBJ2-7	NA	CASSLGTGQAYEQYF	TGTGCCAGCAGCTTGGGAACGGGACAAGCCTACGAGCAGTACTTC
few	TRBV6-1	12	TRBJ2-7	NA	CASNQRSYEQYF	TGTGCCAGCAATCAGCGGTCCTACGAGCAGTACTTC
few	TRBV29-1	11	TRBJ1-1	NA	CSVEGVTEAFF	TGCAGCGTTGAAGGTGTTACTGAAGCTTTCTTT
NA	TRBV6-1	14	TRBJ1-5	NA	CASSESRANQPQHF	TGTGCCAGCAGTGAGAGCAGGGCAAATCAGCCCCAGCATTTT
many	TRBV19	14	TRBJ1-2	TRBD1	CASSKTGEAGGYTF	TGTGCCAGTAGTAAGACAGGGGAAGCGGGAGGCTACACCTTC
NA	TRBV27	15	TRBJ2-7	NA	CASSILKDASYEQYF	TGTGCCAGCAGCATCCTAAAAGACGCCTCCTACGAGCAGTACTTC
NA	TRBV27	14	TRBJ1-1	TRBD1	CASSTDTGGTEAFF	TGTGCCAGCAGTACCGACACAGGGGGCACTGAAGCTTTCTTT
NA	TRBV5-5	13	TRBJ1-1	NA	CASSLSLNTEAFF	TGTGCCAGCAGCTTGTCCTTGAACACTGAAGCTTTCTTT
NA	TRBV5-4	15	TRBJ1-2	NA	CASSRGQQDTYGYTF	TGTGCCAGCAGCCGGGGGCAACAGGACACCTATGGCTACACCTTC
few	TRBV5-6	12	TRBJ2-3	NA	CASSLKALRQYF	TGTGCCAGCAGCTTGAAAGCCTTAAGGCAGTATTTT
NA	TRBV28	15	TRBJ1-2	TRBD1	CASSIPGGQLYGYTF	TGTGCCAGCAGCATTCCAGGGGGACAGCTCTATGGCTACACCTTC
NA	TRBV7-9	12	TRBJ1-5	TRBD1	CASSRTGHPQHF	TGTGCCAGCAGCCGGACAGGGCATCCCCAGCATTTT
NA	TRBV28	13	TRBJ2-7	NA	CASVRQENYEQYF	TGTGCCAGCGTCCGACAGGAAAACTACGAGCAGTACTTC
once	TRBV7-8	16	TRBJ1-1	NA	CASSLISVGRNTEAFF	TGTGCCAGCAGCTTAATATCGGTGGGAAGGAACACTGAAGCTTTCTTT
NA	TRBV5-5	14	TRBJ2-3	TRBD1	CASSLGQGADTQYF	TGTGCCAGCAGCTTGGGACAGGGGGCAGATACGCAGTATTTT